This T cell receptor beta chain was obtained from a study of T cells in Graves' hyperthyroidism and ophthalmopathy. Researchers amplified the TCR beta CDR3 regions from RNA transcripts. Researchers ran a first-round RT-PCR on the TCR CDR3 using the HTBI primer set. TCRdb analysed the multiplex PCR reads with MiXCR anew, one entry per CDR3 protein. The profile shows about 360,000 distinct CDR3 sequences, around 13% of them singletons. The CDR3 totals 14 residues. Germline values: CDR1 MDHEN, CDR2 SYDVKM. V was shortened by 2 bases and J by 6 bases, with 11 bases between the two germline ends. In this sample, this clonotype turned up once. What it recognizes is unknown. This sequence may be a read error, since a much larger clone differs from it by one base. The patients, who ranged from 18 to 65 in age, presented with newly diagnosed hyperthyroidism lasting under 2 months. Clinical symptoms, serum thyroxine and TRAb, thyroid ultrasound and orbital computed tomography were used for the diagnoses.

Points from the study as a whole: From stable hyperthyroidism, ophthalmopathy was separated by a 13 V-J model. Most expanded thyroid clonotypes above 0.001 also appeared in blood.

The V gene is TRBV28, the J gene TRBJ1-5; D call uncertain. The source of this sequence is a woman aged 18-29 years with Graves' hyperthyroidism. The sequenced sample was blood. The CDR3 DNA reads as TGTGCCAGCAGTTTACTGGCAGATGTTCAGCCCCAGCATTTT. This codes for CASSLLADVQPQHF.